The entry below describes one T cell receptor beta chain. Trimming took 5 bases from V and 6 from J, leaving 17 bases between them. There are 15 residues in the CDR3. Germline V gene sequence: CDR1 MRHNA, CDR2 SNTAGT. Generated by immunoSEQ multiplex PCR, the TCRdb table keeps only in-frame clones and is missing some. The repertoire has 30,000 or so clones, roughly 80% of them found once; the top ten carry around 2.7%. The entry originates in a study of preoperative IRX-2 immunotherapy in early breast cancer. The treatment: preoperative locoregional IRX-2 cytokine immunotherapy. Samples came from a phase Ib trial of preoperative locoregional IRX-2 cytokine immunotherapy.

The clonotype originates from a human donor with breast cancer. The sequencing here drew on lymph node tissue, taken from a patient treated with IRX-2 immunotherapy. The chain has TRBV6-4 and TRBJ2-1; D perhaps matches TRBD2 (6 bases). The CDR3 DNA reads TGTGCCAGCAGTTACGCGGGGCGGAGGGGCAATGAGCAGTTCTTC. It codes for CASSYAGRRGNEQFF.